The 20 T cell receptor beta chains below were found in one sample sequenced in a study of CD8 T cells in ankylosing spondylitis (TCRdb year 2017). The protocol used for the library was 5' RACE. Data came from an Illumina HiSeq 2500. TCRdb trimmed the raw reads at Q25, called clones with MiXCR and kept productive beta chains. Merged by CDR3 protein, the rows form single entries marked with the most common genes and DNA. Within this sample are about 160,000 distinct CDR3 sequences, with under 45% of them counted one time only. Together, the top ten hold 12% to 15% of the sample. The sequenced sample consisted of synovial fluid, either unsorted or a sorted T cell fraction (not recorded which). The source is a male donor with ankylosing spondylitis.

The J gene is TRBJ1-2, the V gene TRBV12-3 or TRBV12-4; D is ambiguous. The CDR3 is 14 residues long. V was pared by 1 base and J by 7 bases, with 13 bases between. The CDR3 is CASSLDTSASGYTF. The CDR3 DNA follows: TGTGCCAGCAGTTTAGACACCTCAGCAAGTGGCTACACCTTC.

This clonotype was seen more than once but under ten times. V is TRBV6-2 or TRBV6-3 and J is TRBJ2-3; tentatively, D is TRBD2 (5 bases). This CDR3 is built from 15 residues. Germline values: CDR1 MNHEY, CDR2 SVGEGT. The V and J ends lost 2 bases and 2 bases respectively, with 11 bases between them. CDR3: CASSYEVGLTDTQYF. In DNA, the CDR3 is TGTGCCAGCAGTTACGAGGTCGGACTCACAGATACGCAGTATTTT.

Only a few counts were recorded for this clonotype. The chain has TRBV5-1 and TRBJ2-7; D is unresolved. Deletions cut 0 bases from V and 3 bases from J, with 13 bases between. Germline V CDR1 and CDR2: SGHRS, YFSETQ. There are 15 residues in the CDR3. Here the CDR3 DNA reads TGCGCCAGCAGCTTGGGGCGGTTTAAGGACTACGAGCAGTACTTC. The encoded protein is CASSLGRFKDYEQYF.

This clonotype was recorded many times. The rearrangement uses TRBV10-3 and TRBJ2-1; TRBD2 matches at 9 bases. V trimming: 0 bases; J trimming: 5 bases; junction bases outside the gene matches: 8. Germline V CDR1 and CDR2: ENHRY, SYGVKD. CDR3 length: 17 residues. The chain's CDR3 is CAISESAASGDNNEQFF. CDR3 DNA: TGTGCCATCAGTGAGTCCGCGGCTAGCGGGGATAACAATGAGCAGTTCTTC.

This clonotype was recorded many times. The CDR3 DNA reads TGTGCCAGCAGCCCCGAGAGGGCCTTGGTTAATGAGCAGTTCTTC. This translates into CASSPERALVNEQFF. The rearrangement uses TRBV6-1 and TRBJ2-1; D possibly corresponds to TRBD2 (5 bases). The CDR3 sequence is 15 residues long. V lost 6 bases and J 7 bases, leaving 19 bases between the germline ends. Per the germline V gene, CDR1 is MNHNS and CDR2 is SASEGT.

V gene TRBV4-1 combines with J gene TRBJ2-5; 9 bases agree with TRBD2. Germline values: CDR1 MGHRA, CDR2 YSYEKL. There are 16 residues in the CDR3. Germline trimming cut 4 bases from V and 0 bases from J; bases unmatched to any gene: 6. The CDR3 protein is CASSPRLAEYQETQYF. DNA of the CDR3: TGCGCCAGCAGCCCCCGACTAGCGGAGTACCAAGAGACCCAGTACTTC.

This clonotype was picked up many times. The CDR3 reads CASSEGEGANYGYTF. For the CDR3, the DNA is TGTGCCAGCAGTGAAGGCGAGGGGGCTAACTATGGCTACACCTTC. The chain joins TRBV6-1 to TRBJ1-2, with D tentatively TRBD1 (6 bases). The CDR3 loop spans 15 amino acids. Per the germline V gene, CDR1 is MNHNS and CDR2 is SASEGT. Trimming stripped 1 base from V and 0 bases from J, with 9 bases between.

The chain combines TRBV7-6 with TRBJ2-3; TRBD1 agrees at 8 bases. From germline, CDR1 is SGHVS and CDR2 FNYEAQ. The J segment lost 6 bases and the V segment lost 4 bases, leaving 30 bases of the junction unmatched. The CDR3 is 22 amino acids. DNA of the CDR3: TGTGCCAGCAGCTCCATCCCGGACAGGGTTTGGTGGACGACTGGTACCTCGGATACGCAGTATTTT. It specifies CASSSIPDRVWWTTGTSDTQYF.

This clonotype turned up a few times. The chain employs TRBV5-1 and TRBJ1-1, with no clear D. Between the trimmed V and J ends, which lost 4 bases and 1 base, there was a span of 17 bases. Per germline, CDR1 SGHRS and CDR2 YFSETQ. The CDR3 is 16 amino acids. CDR3 nucleotides: TGCGCCAGCAGCCACGGAAAGGTACGAGAGAACACTGAAGCTTTCTTT. The encoded protein is CASSHGKVRENTEAFF.

V and J are TRBV24-1 and TRBJ2-5, with a tentative D call TRBD2 (5 bases). This CDR3 is 12 amino acids long. V was shortened by 10 bases and J by 12 bases, with 20 bases between the two germline ends. Germline V CDR1 and CDR2: KGHDR, SFDVKD. CDR3 nucleotide sequence: TGTGCCACATCCGTAGGGCTATCGAGGGAGTACTTC. It translates to CATSVGLSREYF.

CDR3 sequence reads: CASSPLSGRPSYNEQFF. Here the CDR3 DNA reads TGTGCCAGCTCACCGCTTTCGGGCAGGCCAAGTTACAATGAGCAGTTCTTC. The rearrangement links TRBV18 to TRBJ2-1; unclear D gene. V was shortened by 3 bases and J by 4 bases, with 19 bases between the two germline ends. The CDR3 length is 17 residues. Germline CDR1 reads KGHSH; CDR2 reads LQKENI.

In regard to this clonotype: Compared with germline, one end of the junction differs, possibly owing to a read error. CDR3 in amino acids: CASTRRRGRWEKNTEAVF. The CDR3 region has the DNA TGTGCCAGCACCCGGCGGCGGGGGCGGTGGGAGAAGAACACTGAAGCTGTCTTT. The rearrangement uses TRBV2 and TRBJ1-1; D is perhaps TRBD1 (6 bases). This CDR3 region has 18 residues. CDR1 SNHLY and CDR2 FYNNEI come from the germline V gene.

The rearrangement joins TRBV7-2 to TRBJ1-6, with TRBD1 as a possible D gene (6 bases). Deletions cut 0 bases from V and 10 bases from J, with 7 bases between. The germline gives CDR1 SGHTA, CDR2 FQGNSA. The CDR3 spans 13 residues. CDR3 region: CASSLAGASPLHF. CDR3 DNA: TGTGCCAGCAGCTTAGCGGGGGCCTCACCCCTCCACTTT.

The chain uses TRBV11-2 and TRBJ2-4; D remains unclear. CDR1 and CDR2 (germline): SGHAT, FQNNGV. V lost 2 bases and J lost 6, with 8 bases in between. The CDR3 loop spans 13 amino acids. CDR3 sequence reads: CASSLMPGNIQYF. The CDR3 DNA reads TGTGCCAGCAGCTTAATGCCGGGAAACATTCAGTACTTC.

Regarding this clonotype: This sequence may be a read error, since a much larger clone differs from it by one base. The chain combines TRBV19 with TRBJ2-2; 8 nucleotides agree with TRBD2. The CDR3 length is 15 residues. Germline V gene sequence: CDR1 LNHDA, CDR2 SQIVND (reference sequence). The CDR3: CPSSILLADTGELFF. The CDR3 DNA is TGTCCCAGTAGTATCTTACTAGCGGACACCGGGGAGCTGTTTTTT.

This clonotype has a handful of counts. The rearrangement joins TRBV7-3 to TRBJ2-7; no reliable D call. Germline loops: CDR1 SGHTA, CDR2 FQGTGA. This CDR3 is 14 amino acids long. V was cut by 2 bases and J by 0 bases, with 8 bases left in between. The CDR3 bases are TGTGCCAGCAGCTTATACTCTGGCTCCTACGAGCAGTACTTC. It is translated as CASSLYSGSYEQYF.

The chain links TRBV21-1 to TRBJ2-2; the listed D gene, TRBD2, was not tested against the DNA. TRBV21-1 is reported as a pseudogene. CDR3 length: 16 residues. This CDR3 reads CASSKVGLNPTGELFF. DNA for the CDR3: TGTGCCAGCAGCAAAGTAGGGCTGAACCCCACCGGGGAGCTGTTTTTT.

This clonotype came up a few times. V and J are TRBV4-1 and TRBJ1-1; D gene ambiguous. V was pared by 2 bases and J by 1 base, with 14 bases between. There are 16 residues in the CDR3. Germline CDR1 MGHRA, CDR2 YSYEKL. The CDR3 DNA follows: TGCGCCAGCAGCCAAATTAACAGTTCCCCGAACACTGAAGCTTTCTTT. Translation gives CASSQINSSPNTEAFF.

The V call is TRBV7-9, the J call TRBJ2-1; D may correspond to TRBD1 or TRBD2 (6 bases each). The CDR3 is 15 amino acids. Germline V CDR1 and CDR2: SEHNR, FQNEAQ (reference sequence). The V gene lost 7 bases and the J gene lost 2 bases, with 15 bases spanning the gap. CDR3 residues: CASTQWRGAYNEQFF. CDR3 nucleotide sequence: TGTGCCAGCACCCAGTGGAGGGGGGCCTACAATGAGCAGTTCTTC.

The chain couples TRBV29-1 to TRBJ2-1; 7 bases match TRBD1. CDR1 and CDR2 from the germline V gene are SQVTM and ANQGSEA. This CDR3 is 15 amino acids long. The V gene end was trimmed by 5 bases and the J gene end by 8 bases; junction bases not matched to a gene: 15. CDR3 amino acids: CSVSRSGGTRYEQFF. The CDR3 DNA follows: TGCAGCGTTTCCCGTTCAGGGGGTACTAGGTATGAGCAGTTCTTC.